The rows below give T cell receptor beta chains drawn from one sample of a study of pediatric ulcerative colitis. Produced via immunoSEQ multiplex PCR; TCRdb's table is partial and in-frame only. The sample holds about 64,000 clones, 70% to 80% seen once. Sequencing input: blood. The receptors were gathered from a boy aged 5-17 years with moderate ulcerative colitis. CDR3s leave out the opening cysteine and the closing phenylalanine or tryptophan. Clone sizes are given selectively: once, few, many, or a class where the clone is expanded.

CDR3,V,size,J
AFPTKETQY,TRBV2,.,TRBJ2-5
ASSPIRDRLQYGYT,TRBV19,.,TRBJ1-2
ASSPQGAMGYNEQF,TRBV7-9,.,TRBJ2-1
ASSLGENQPQH,TRBV7-2,.,TRBJ1-5
ASSPGQQAYGYT,TRBV4-1,.,TRBJ1-2
SARVRGTAT,TRBV20-1,.,TRBJ1-2
ASRSPGQNTGELF,TRBV19,once,TRBJ2-2
ATSTTQNYEQY,TRBV15,.,TRBJ2-7
ASSTPWGRDYEQY,TRBV7-6,.,TRBJ2-7
ASSPRLGGVGSYEQY,TRBV9,.,TRBJ2-7
ASSAPSGGSNTGELF,TRBV6-1,.,TRBJ2-2
ASSIHRGKGTEAF,TRBV19,.,TRBJ1-1
ASSLTLAESSYEQY,TRBV7-8,medium-sized,TRBJ2-7
ASEQGYEQY,TRBV2,once,TRBJ2-7
ASSPEGGGLLETQY,TRBV7-3,.,TRBJ2-5
ASSSTRRNTEAF,TRBV7-2,.,TRBJ1-1
ASLAGGSYNEQF,TRBV6-1,.,TRBJ2-1
ASSPTSSNQPQH,TRBV18,.,TRBJ1-5
AWSGANLYEQY,TRBV30,.,TRBJ2-7
ASSLERGQETQY,TRBV5-4,.,TRBJ2-5
ASHRGLGETQY,TRBV5-1,.,TRBJ2-5
ASSRLLGDRFSYEQY,TRBV7-9,.,TRBJ2-7
ASSIQTGTGELF,TRBV5-1,.,TRBJ2-2
ASSVEPDSNEKLF,TRBV9,.,TRBJ1-4
ASSAIQENTEAF,TRBV18,once,TRBJ1-1
ASSDKDSGANVLT,TRBV25-1,.,TRBJ2-6
ASSQGVRDRGHNSPLH,TRBV4-1,.,TRBJ1-6
ASSGTENYGYT,TRBV2,.,TRBJ1-2
AWSGAYSEPQH,TRBV30,.,TRBJ1-5
ASSSGGRDSLSGNTIY,TRBV7-6,.,TRBJ1-3
ASSVEAGGPVYEQY,TRBV9,.,TRBJ2-7
ASSSAGQGNSYEQY,TRBV7-2,.,TRBJ2-7
ASVGAGWAKTQY,TRBV6-5,.,TRBJ2-5
ASSPQGTGTGTEAF,TRBV2,few,TRBJ1-1
ASRDMTGWDYGYT,TRBV5-1,.,TRBJ1-2
ASSQERGRGNEQF,TRBV4-1,.,TRBJ2-1
ASSYAGTTGGEAF,TRBV7-8,once,TRBJ1-1
ASSTTFHPGNTIY,TRBV6-5,.,TRBJ1-3
AWRGRNSGANVLT,TRBV30,.,TRBJ2-6